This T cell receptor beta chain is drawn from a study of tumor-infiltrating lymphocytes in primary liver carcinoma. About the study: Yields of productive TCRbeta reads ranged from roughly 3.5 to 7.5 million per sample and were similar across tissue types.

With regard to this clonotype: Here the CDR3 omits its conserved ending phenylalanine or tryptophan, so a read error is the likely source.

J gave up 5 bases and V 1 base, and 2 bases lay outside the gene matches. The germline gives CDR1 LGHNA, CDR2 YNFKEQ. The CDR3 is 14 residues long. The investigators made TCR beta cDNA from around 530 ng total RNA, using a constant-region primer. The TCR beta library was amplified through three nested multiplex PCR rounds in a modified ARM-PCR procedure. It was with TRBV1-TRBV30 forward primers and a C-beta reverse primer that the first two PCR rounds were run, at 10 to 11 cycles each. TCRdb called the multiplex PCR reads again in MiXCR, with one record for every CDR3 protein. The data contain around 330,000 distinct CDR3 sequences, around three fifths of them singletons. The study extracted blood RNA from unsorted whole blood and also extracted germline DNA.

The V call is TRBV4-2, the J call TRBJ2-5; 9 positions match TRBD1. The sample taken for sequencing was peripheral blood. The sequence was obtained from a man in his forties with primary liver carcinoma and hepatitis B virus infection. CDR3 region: CASSQGQGVETQYL. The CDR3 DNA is TGTGCCAGCAGCCAAGGACAGGGGGTGGAGACCCAGTACCTC.